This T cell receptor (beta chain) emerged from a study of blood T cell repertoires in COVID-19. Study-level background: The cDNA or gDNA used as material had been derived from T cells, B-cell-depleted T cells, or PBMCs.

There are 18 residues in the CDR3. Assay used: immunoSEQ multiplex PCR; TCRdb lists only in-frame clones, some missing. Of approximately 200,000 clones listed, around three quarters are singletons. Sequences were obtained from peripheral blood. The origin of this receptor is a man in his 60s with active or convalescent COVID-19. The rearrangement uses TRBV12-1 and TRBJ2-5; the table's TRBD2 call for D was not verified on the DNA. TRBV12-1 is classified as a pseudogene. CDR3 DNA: TGTGCCAGCAGCTTTGAAGTCCCGGGACTAGCAGTACAAGAGACCCAGTACTTC. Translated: CASSFEVPGLAVQETQYF.